These 16 T cell receptor beta chains share one sample of origin, sequenced in a study of blood T cell repertoires in COVID-19. Using immunoSEQ multiplex PCR, the repertoire was profiled, and TCRdb retains in-frame clones only, with some absent. The sample consists of 9,500 to 10,000 clones, around 80% of them appearing once. The sequenced sample was peripheral blood. These receptor sequences come from a man aged 60 to 75 with active COVID-19.

This chain connects TRBV18 to TRBJ2-7; TRBD2 aligns across 9 bases. Germline CDR1 KGHSH, CDR2 LQKENI. Unmatched junction bases numbered 14, after V lost 6 bases and J lost 5 bases. The CDR3 loop spans 16 amino acids. CDR3 sequence (DNA): TGTGCCAGCTCTCCGACGCGGGGGGGAGGCAGGAACGAGCAGTACTTC. It codes for CASSPTRGGGRNEQYF.

The J gene is TRBJ2-1, the V gene TRBV28; TRBD2 matches 10 bases. The J segment lost 9 bases and the V segment lost 10 bases, leaving 6 bases of the junction unmatched. This CDR3 is built from 12 residues. Germline V CDR1 and CDR2: MDHEN, SYDVKM. CDR3 nucleotides: TGTGCCACCACCACTAGCGGGGCTGAGCAGTTCTTC. Protein: CATTTSGAEQFF. Based on the CDR3 plus reference TRBV28 and TRBJ2-1, the full variable domain is DVKVTQSSRYLVKRTGEKVFLECVQDMDHENMFWYRQDPGLGLRLIYFSYDVKMKEKGDIPEGYSVSREKKERFSLILESASTNQTSMYLCATTTSGAEQFFGPGTRLTVL.

By frequency in the sample, this clone is medium-sized. The chain links TRBV7-6 to TRBJ2-7, with 8 bases lining up with TRBD1. J was trimmed by 3 bases and V by 1 base; bases with no gene match: 5. This CDR3 has 15 amino acids. The germline CDR1 and CDR2 sequences are SGHVS and FNYEAQ. The DNA of the CDR3 is TGTGCCAGCAGCTTAGTGGGACAGGCTAACTACGAGCAGTACTTC. It specifies CASSLVGQANYEQYF.

This clone was found a few times. The chain combines TRBV28 with TRBJ1-1, with D possibly matching TRBD1 (6 bases). The CDR3 is made up of 11 amino acids. The V and J ends lost 10 bases and 6 bases respectively, with 12 bases between them. The V gene's germline CDR1 is MDHEN and CDR2 SYDVKM. In DNA, the CDR3 is TGTGCCACCAGGGGAGCCCCTGAAGCTTTCTTT. Residues: CATRGAPEAFF.

The chain carries TRBV14 and TRBJ2-5, with TRBD1 matching 7 bases. J was trimmed by 3 bases and V by 1 base; bases with no gene match: 8. Germline CDR1 is SGHDN and CDR2 is FVKESK. This CDR3 has 16 amino acids. CDR3 DNA sequence: TGTGCCAGCAGCCAAGCGAAATGGGACAGAGAAGAGACCCAGTACTTC. Amino acids: CASSQAKWDREETQYF.

V usage is TRBV19 and J usage is TRBJ2-5; perhaps TRBD2 as D (5 bases). Germline loops: CDR1 LNHDA, CDR2 SQIVND (reference sequence). The CDR3 spans 13 residues. Trimming took 5 bases from V and 0 from J, leaving 7 bases between them. The CDR3 sequence is CASSPGNQETQYF. CDR3 in DNA: TGTGCCAGTAGTCCCGGGAACCAAGAGACCCAGTACTTC.

For the CDR3, the DNA is TGTGCCAGCAGCCATCCCCCGGAGGCCCACCGCTACACCTTC. Translating it yields CASSHPPEAHRYTF. The chain uses TRBV11-2 and TRBJ1-2; no clear D gene. This CDR3 is built from 14 residues. The ends were cut back, 5 bases at V and 9 bases at J, with 19 bases in the middle. CDR1 is SGHAT, CDR2 FQNNGV, per germline. The complete variable domain, with remaining parts taken from reference TRBV11-2 and TRBJ1-2, reads EAGVAQSPRYKIIEKRQSVAFWCNPISGHATLYWYQQILGQGPKLLIQFQNNGVVDDSQLPKDRFSAERLKGVDSTLKIQPAKLEDSAVYLCASSHPPEAHRYTFGSGTRLTVV.

The chain combines TRBV27 with TRBJ2-1; the match to TRBD2 covers 9 bases. Germline CDR1 and CDR2: MNHEY and SMNVEV (reference sequence). J lost 0 bases, V lost 5 bases, and 8 bases had no gene match. CDR3 length: 17 residues. CDR3 nucleotide sequence: TGTGCCAGCAGTCCCGTGAAGACTAGCGGCTCCTACAATGAGCAGTTCTTC. Translation gives CASSPVKTSGSYNEQFF.

This chain uses TRBV6-2 or TRBV6-3 with TRBJ2-1, with TRBD2 matching 8 bases. V shed 5 bases and J 0 bases; nucleotides not matched to a gene: 9. In germline, CDR1 is MNHEY, CDR2 SVGEGT. The length of the CDR3 is 17 residues. The CDR3 region is CASSGFSGENSYNEQFF. The CDR3 DNA reads TGTGCCAGCAGTGGATTTAGCGGGGAAAACTCCTACAATGAGCAGTTCTTC.

The chain combines TRBV6-5 with TRBJ2-7, with 9 bases fitting TRBD1. The ends lost 6 bases at V and 6 bases at J; junction bases unmatched: 9. Germline V gene sequence: CDR1 MNHEY, CDR2 SVGAGI. There are 14 residues in the CDR3. The CDR3 bases are TGTGCCAGCAGCGGACAGGGGCAAAAGGGCGAGCAGTACTTC. Translated, it gives CASSGQGQKGEQYF.

This CDR3 reads CATSDPTGSSYNEQFF. The CDR3 DNA reads TGTGCCACCAGTGACCCGACAGGGAGCTCCTACAATGAGCAGTTCTTC. V is TRBV24-1 and J is TRBJ2-1; 7 positions agree with TRBD1. With 4 bases clipped from V and 0 bases from J, the junction kept 5 bases outside the gene matches. This CDR3 has 16 amino acids. Per germline, CDR1 KGHDR and CDR2 SFDVKD.

The rearrangement links TRBV7-2 to TRBJ1-3, with no clear D. From germline, CDR1 is SGHTA and CDR2 FQGNSA. CDR3 size: 11 residues. V lost 8 bases to trimming and J lost 10 bases, with 12 bases between them. CDR3 nucleotide sequence: TGTGCCAGCCGAGAATACGGGACCATATATTTT. It is translated as CASREYGTIYF.

The gene calls are TRBV6-5 and TRBJ2-1; possible D gene TRBD1, 5 bases. V was cut by 5 bases and J by 9 bases, with 11 bases left in between. The germline CDR1 and CDR2 sequences are MNHEY and SVGAGI. The CDR3 runs to 12 residues. The CDR3: CASSPRAGEQFF. The CDR3 DNA sequence: TGTGCCAGCAGTCCCAGGGCAGGTGAGCAGTTCTTC.

The chain is built from TRBV5-6 and TRBJ1-2, with D possibly being TRBD1 (5 bases). Germline loops: CDR1 SGHDT, CDR2 YYEEEE. Between the trimmed V and J ends, which lost 0 bases and 3 bases, there was a span of 15 bases. The CDR3 contains 16 residues. The CDR3 DNA sequence: TGTGCCAGCAGCTTGGGCTTCGGGGGATTTGACTATGGCTACACCTTC. Encoded protein: CASSLGFGGFDYGYTF.

The chain recombines TRBV5-1 with TRBJ2-7, with D possibly TRBD2 on 5 matching bases. Germline loops: CDR1 SGHRS, CDR2 YFSETQ. V was trimmed by 0 bases and J by 3 bases, leaving 13 bases between them. The CDR3 runs to 15 residues. The CDR3 coding sequence is TGCGCCAGCAGCTTGGCTTTTGGCGGAGGCTACGAGCAGTACTTC. As protein: CASSLAFGGGYEQYF.

The chain recombines TRBV12-3 or TRBV12-4 with TRBJ2-7, with unresolved D. Trimming took 3 bases from V and 2 from J, leaving 2 bases between them. The CDR3 length is 11 residues. CDR3 sequence (DNA): TGTGCCAGCAGTTTTACCTACGAGCAGTACTTC. This sequence encodes CASSFTYEQYF.